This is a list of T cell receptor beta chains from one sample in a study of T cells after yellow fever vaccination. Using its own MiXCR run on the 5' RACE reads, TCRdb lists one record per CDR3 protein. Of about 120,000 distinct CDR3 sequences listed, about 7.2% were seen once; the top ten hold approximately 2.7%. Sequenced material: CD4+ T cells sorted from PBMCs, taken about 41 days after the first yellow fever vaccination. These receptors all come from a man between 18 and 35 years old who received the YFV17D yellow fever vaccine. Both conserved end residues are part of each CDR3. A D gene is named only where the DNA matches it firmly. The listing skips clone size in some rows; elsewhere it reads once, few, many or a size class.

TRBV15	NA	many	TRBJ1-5	TGTGCCACCAGCAGAGATGAACTGGGAGCTAGCAATCAGCCCCAGCATTTT	CATSRDELGASNQPQHF
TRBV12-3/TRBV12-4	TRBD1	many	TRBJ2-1	TGTGCCAGCAGTTTAAGGACAGGGGGGTATCATGAGCAGTTCTTC	CASSLRTGGYHEQFF
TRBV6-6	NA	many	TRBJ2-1	TGTGCCAGCAGTTACCGGGGAGACAATGAGCAGTTCTTC	CASSYRGDNEQFF
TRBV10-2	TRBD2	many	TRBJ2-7	TGCGCCAGCAGAACTAGCGGGGCCTACGAGCAGTACTTC	CASRTSGAYEQYF
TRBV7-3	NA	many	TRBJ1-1	TGTGCCAGCAGTTCACAAGGGGACACTGAAGCTTTCTTT	CASSSQGDTEAFF
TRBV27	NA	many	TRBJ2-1	TGTGCCAGCAGTACTTCATACAGGTACAATGAGCAGTTCTTC	CASSTSYRYNEQFF
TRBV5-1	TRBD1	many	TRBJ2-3	TGCGCCAGCACCACTGGACAGGGAGTCCCAGATACGCAGTATTTT	CASTTGQGVPDTQYF
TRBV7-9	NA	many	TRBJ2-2	TGTGCCAGCAGCCCTCTAGATCCGAACACCGGGGAGCTGTTTTTT	CASSPLDPNTGELFF
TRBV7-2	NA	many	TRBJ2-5	TGTGCCAGCAGCTTATTTAAAGAGACCCAGTACTTC	CASSLFKETQYF
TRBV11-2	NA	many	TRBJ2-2	TGTGCCAGCACCGCCAGGGGTGCGGACACCGGGGAGCTGTTTTTT	CASTARGADTGELFF
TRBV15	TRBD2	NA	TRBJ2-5	TGTGCCATCAGCAGAGCGCCGGAGCGGGGGCACCAAGAGACCCAGTACTTC	CAISRAPERGHQETQYF
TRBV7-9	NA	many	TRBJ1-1	TGTGCCAGCAGCTTAGTTGCAGGGGCGAAGGGCGAAGCTTTCTTT	CASSLVAGAKGEAFF
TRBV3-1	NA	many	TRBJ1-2	TGTGCCAGCAGCCAGAGCCCCAGAAACTATGGCTACACCTTC	CASSQSPRNYGYTF
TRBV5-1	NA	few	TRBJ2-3	TGCGCCAGTTCCCCTACGGCTAGTCGAGATACGCAGTATTTT	CASSPTASRDTQYF
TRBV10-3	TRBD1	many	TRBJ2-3	TGTGCCATCCAACAGGGGGGACAGAGCACAGATACGCAGTATTTT	CAIQQGGQSTDTQYF
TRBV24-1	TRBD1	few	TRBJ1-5	TGTGCCACCAAGGGACAGGGGGCGCCTTGTATCAATCAGCCCCAGCATTTT	CATKGQGAPCINQPQHF
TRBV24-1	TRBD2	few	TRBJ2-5	TGTGCCACCAGTCCGGGACTAGCGGTAGAGACCCAGTACTTC	CATSPGLAVETQYF
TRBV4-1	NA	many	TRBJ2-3	TGCGCCAGCAGCGGACGCTTTGCGGAGTCTATTCATACGCAGTATTTT	CASSGRFAESIHTQYF
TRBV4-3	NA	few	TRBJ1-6	TGCGCCAGCAGAGGGGGGCAGTATAATTCACCCCTCCACTTT	CASRGGQYNSPLHF
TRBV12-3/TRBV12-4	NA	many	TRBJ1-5	TGTGCCAGCAGTTTCGATCAGCCCCAGCATTTT	CASSFDQPQHF
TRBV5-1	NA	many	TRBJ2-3	TGCGCCAGCAGCTTGGGACAAACGCCCTCGGGCGATACGCAGTATTTT	CASSLGQTPSGDTQYF
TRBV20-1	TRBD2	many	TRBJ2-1	TGCAGTGCTAGACTAGCGGGGGGGTACAATGAGCAGTTCTTC	CSARLAGGYNEQFF
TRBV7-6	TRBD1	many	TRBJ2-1	TGTGCCAGCAGCCTCGGGCAGGGGGCCCACAATGAGCAGTTCTTC	CASSLGQGAHNEQFF
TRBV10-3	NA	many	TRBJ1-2	TGTGCCACGACCCGCGAAGCTAACTATGGCTACACCTTC	CATTREANYGYTF
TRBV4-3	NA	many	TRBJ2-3	TGCGCCAGCAGCCAAGTGTTTCACGGGAGTAGAGATACAGATACGCAGTATTTT	CASSQVFHGSRDTDTQYF
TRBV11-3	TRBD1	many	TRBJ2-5	TGTGCCAGCAGCCAAGCCGGACAGGGAGGAGAGACCCAGTACTTC	CASSQAGQGGETQYF